This T cell receptor (beta chain) was recorded in a study of siplizumab effects on memory and regulatory T cells. Clones were read by immunoSEQ multiplex PCR, and TCRdb kept only the in-frame ones, dropping some. The table records some 56,000 clones, 95% to 98% of them present only once. This clone was detected only once. This sequence originates from a human donor in good health. Sequencing was done on a sample of naive CD8+ T cells sorted from blood.

CDR3 DNA: TGTGCCAGCAGCCAAACCCTCGCAGGGGGTGAGCAGTTCTTC. This gives the protein CASSQTLAGGEQFF. This chain uses TRBV14 with TRBJ2-1, with TRBD1 matching 7 bases. CDR1 is SGHDN and CDR2 is FVKESK in the germline V gene. J was trimmed by 9 bases and V by 2 bases; bases with no gene match: 7. This CDR3 has 14 amino acids.